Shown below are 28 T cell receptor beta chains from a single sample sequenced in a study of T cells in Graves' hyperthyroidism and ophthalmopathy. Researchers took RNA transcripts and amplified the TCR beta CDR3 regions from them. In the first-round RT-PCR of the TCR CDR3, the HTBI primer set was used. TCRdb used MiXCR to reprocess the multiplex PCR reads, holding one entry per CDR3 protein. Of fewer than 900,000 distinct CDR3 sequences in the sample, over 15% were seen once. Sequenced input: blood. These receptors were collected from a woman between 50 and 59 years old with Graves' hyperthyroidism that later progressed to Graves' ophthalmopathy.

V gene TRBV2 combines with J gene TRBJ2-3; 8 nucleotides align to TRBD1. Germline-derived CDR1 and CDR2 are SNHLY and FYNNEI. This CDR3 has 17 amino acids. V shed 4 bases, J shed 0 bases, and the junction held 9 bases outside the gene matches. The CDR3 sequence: CASSGDRYRFSTDTQYF. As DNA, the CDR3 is TGTGCCAGCAGTGGGGACAGGTACCGTTTTAGCACAGATACGCAGTATTTT.

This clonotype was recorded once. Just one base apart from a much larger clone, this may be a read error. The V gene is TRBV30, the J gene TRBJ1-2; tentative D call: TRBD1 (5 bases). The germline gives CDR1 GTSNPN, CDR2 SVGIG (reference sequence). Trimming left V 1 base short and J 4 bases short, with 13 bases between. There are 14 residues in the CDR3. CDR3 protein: CAWSGGGWSYGYTF. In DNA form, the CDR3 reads TGTGCCTGGAGTGGTGGGGGGTGGAGCTATGGCTACACCTTC.

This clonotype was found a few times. The CDR3 DNA is TGTGCCAGCAGTAAACAGGGGCCGAGGAATAACTATGGCTACACCTTC. It specifies CASSKQGPRNNYGYTF. This chain joins TRBV13 and TRBJ1-2; 7 bases are a match to TRBD1. Germline V gene sequence: CDR1 PRHDT, CDR2 FYEKMQ (reference sequence). J lost 1 base, V lost 6 bases, and 11 bases had no gene match. This CDR3 has 16 amino acids.

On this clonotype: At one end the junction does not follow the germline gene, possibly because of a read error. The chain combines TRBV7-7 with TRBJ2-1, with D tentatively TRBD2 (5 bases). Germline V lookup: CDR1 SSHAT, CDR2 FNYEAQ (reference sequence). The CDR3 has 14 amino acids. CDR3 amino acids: CASSLMRAYNEQFF. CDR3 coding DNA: TGTGCTAGCAGCTTAATGCGGGCCTACAATGAGCAGTTCTTC. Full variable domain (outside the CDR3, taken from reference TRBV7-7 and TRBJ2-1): GAGVSQSPRYKVTKRGQDVTLRCDPISSHATLYWYQQALGQGPEFLTYFNYEAQPDKSGLPSDRFSAERPEGSISTLTIQRTEQRDSAMYRCASSLMRAYNEQFFGPGTRLTVL.

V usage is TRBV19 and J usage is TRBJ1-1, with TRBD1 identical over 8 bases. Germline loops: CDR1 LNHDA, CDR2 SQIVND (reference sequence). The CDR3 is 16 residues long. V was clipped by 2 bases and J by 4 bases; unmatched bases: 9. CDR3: CASSIRTGLGSTEAFF. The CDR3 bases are TGTGCCAGTAGTATAAGGACAGGGCTGGGAAGCACTGAAGCTTTCTTT.

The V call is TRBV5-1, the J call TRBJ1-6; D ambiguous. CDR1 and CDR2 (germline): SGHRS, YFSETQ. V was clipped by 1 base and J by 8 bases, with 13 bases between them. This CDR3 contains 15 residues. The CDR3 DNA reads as TGCGCCAGCAGCTTGAGTGCACGTTGGGATTCACCCCTCCACTTT. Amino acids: CASSLSARWDSPLHF.

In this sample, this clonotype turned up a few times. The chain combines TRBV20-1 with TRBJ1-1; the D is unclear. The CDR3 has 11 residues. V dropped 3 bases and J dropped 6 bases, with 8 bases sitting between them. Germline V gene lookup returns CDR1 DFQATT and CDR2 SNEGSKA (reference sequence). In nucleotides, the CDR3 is TGCAGTGCTAGTTGGTTTGCTGAAGCTTTCTTT. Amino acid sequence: CSASWFAEAFF.

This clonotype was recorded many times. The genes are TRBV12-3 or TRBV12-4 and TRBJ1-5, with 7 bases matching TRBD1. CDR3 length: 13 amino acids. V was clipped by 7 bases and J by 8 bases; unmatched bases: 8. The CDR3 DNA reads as TGTGCCAGCAATACCCAGGGGGTTGAGCCCCAGCATTTT. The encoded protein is CASNTQGVEPQHF.

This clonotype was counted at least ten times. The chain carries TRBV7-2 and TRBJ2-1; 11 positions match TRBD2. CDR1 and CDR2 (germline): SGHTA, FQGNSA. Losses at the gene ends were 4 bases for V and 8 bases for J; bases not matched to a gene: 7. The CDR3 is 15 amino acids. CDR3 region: CASSWSSGGADEQFF. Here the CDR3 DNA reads TGTGCCAGCAGCTGGAGTAGCGGGGGGGCGGATGAGCAGTTCTTC.

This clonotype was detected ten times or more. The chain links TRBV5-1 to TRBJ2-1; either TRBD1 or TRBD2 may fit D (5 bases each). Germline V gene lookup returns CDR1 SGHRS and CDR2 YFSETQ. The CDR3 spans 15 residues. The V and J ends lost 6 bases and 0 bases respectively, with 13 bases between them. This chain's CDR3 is CASTRDRSSYNEQFF. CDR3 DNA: TGCGCCAGCACTAGGGACCGGAGCTCCTACAATGAGCAGTTCTTC.

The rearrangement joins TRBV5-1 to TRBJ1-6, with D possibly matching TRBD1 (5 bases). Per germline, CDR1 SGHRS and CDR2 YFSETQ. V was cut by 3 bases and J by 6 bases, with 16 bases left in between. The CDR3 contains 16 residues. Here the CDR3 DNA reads TGCGCCAGCAGCTCATACGGGGACGTCGGTAATTCACCCCTCCACTTT. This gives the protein CASSSYGDVGNSPLHF.

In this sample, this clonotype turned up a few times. CDR3 nucleotides: TGTGCCAGCAGCCCCAGAGGGACAGCAAATAATTCACCCCTCCACTTT. As protein: CASSPRGTANNSPLHF. V and J are TRBV13 and TRBJ1-6; 7 bases agree with TRBD1. Trimming removed 5 bases from V and 5 bases from J; junction bases left unmatched: 9. Germline V gene sequence: CDR1 PRHDT, CDR2 FYEKMQ (reference sequence). This CDR3 has 16 residues. Complete variable domain (other parts from reference TRBV13 and TRBJ1-6): AAGVIQSPRHLIKEKRETATLKCYPIPRHDTVYWYQQGPGQDPQFLISFYEKMQSDKGSIPDRFSAQQFSDYHSELNMSSLELGDSALYFCASSPRGTANNSPLHFGNGTRLTVT.

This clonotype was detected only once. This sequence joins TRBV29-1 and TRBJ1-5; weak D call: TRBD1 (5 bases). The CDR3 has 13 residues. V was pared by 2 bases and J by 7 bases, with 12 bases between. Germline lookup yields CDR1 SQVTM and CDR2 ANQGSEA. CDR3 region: CSVETGAQQPQHF. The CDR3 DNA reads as TGCAGCGTTGAAACCGGGGCACAACAGCCCCAGCATTTT.

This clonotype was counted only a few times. The CDR3 is CSATILYRQPQHF. CDR3 bases: TGCAGTGCTACGATCCTCTACCGGCAGCCCCAGCATTTT. The chain recombines TRBV20-1 with TRBJ1-5; D unclear. Trimming cost V 4 bases and J 7 bases, with 14 bases left between them. The CDR3 length is 13 residues. Germline loops: CDR1 DFQATT, CDR2 SNEGSKA (reference sequence).

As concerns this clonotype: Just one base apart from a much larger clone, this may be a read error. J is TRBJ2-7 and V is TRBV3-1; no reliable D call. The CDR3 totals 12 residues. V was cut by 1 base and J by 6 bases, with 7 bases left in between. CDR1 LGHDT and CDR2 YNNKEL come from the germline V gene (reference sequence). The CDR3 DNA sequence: TGTGCCAGCAGCCAAGGGGGATGCGAGCAGTACTTC. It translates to CASSQGGCEQYF.

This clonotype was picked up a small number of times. The CDR3 DNA reads as TGTGCCAGCAGCCAAGATCAGGGGGCGGACTATGGCTACACCTTC. Translating gives CASSQDQGADYGYTF. The genes are TRBV4-2 and TRBJ1-2, with 8 bases lining up with TRBD1. V was clipped by 0 bases and J by 3 bases; unmatched bases: 3. This CDR3 is 15 amino acids long. Germline CDR1 and CDR2: LGHNA and YNFKEQ.

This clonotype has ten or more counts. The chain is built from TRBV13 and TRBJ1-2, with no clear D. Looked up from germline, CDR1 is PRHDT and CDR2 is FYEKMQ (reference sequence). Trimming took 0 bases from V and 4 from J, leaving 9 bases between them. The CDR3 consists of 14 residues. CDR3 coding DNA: TGTGCCAGCAGCTTAGGGGGCGATAGCTATGGCTACACCTTC. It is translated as CASSLGGDSYGYTF.

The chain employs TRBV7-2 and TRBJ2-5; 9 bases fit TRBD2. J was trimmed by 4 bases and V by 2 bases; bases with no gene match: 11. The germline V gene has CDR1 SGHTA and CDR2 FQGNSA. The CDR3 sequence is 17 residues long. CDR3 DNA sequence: TGTGCCAGCAGCTTATTTCTCGGCGGGGGGGTAGGAGAGACCCAGTACTTC. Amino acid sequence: CASSLFLGGGVGETQYF.

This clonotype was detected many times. The CDR3: CSANTGGENTEAFF. Here the CDR3 DNA reads TGCAGTGCTAATACAGGGGGCGAGAACACTGAAGCTTTCTTT. The rearrangement uses TRBV20-1 and TRBJ1-1; TRBD1 matches at 9 bases. The trim removed 4 bases at V and 1 base at J, leaving 4 bases unmatched. The CDR3 runs 14 residues. Per the germline V gene, CDR1 is DFQATT and CDR2 is SNEGSKA (reference sequence).

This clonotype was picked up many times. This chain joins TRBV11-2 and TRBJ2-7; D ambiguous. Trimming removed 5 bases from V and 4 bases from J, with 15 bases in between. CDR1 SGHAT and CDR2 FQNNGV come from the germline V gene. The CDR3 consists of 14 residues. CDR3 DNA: TGTGCCAGCAGCCCCCGTTCCCCCATTTACGAGCAGTACTTC. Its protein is CASSPRSPIYEQYF.

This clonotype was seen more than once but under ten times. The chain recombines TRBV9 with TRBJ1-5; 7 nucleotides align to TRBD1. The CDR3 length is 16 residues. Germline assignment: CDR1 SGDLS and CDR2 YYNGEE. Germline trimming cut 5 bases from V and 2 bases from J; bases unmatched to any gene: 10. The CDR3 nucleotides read TGTGCCAGCAGTGAAACAGGGGCGAGTGGCAATCAGCCCCAGCATTTT. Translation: CASSETGASGNQPQHF.

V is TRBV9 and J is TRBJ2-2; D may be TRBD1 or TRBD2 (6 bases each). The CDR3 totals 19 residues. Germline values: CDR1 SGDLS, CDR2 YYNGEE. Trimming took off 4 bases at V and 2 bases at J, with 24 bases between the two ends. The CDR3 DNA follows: TGTGCCAGCAGCCCACTCCCATGGGGGCCGGGGGTCAACACCGGGGAGCTGTTTTTT. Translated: CASSPLPWGPGVNTGELFF.

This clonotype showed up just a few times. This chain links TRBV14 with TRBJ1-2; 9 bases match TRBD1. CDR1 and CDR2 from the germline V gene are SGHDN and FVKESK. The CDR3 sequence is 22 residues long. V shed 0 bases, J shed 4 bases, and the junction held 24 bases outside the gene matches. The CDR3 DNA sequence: TGTGCCAGCAGCCAAGATCTGACAGGGGGTGTCCTCTCCTCTATGAGTCCCTATGGCTACACCTTC. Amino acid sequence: CASSQDLTGGVLSSMSPYGYTF.

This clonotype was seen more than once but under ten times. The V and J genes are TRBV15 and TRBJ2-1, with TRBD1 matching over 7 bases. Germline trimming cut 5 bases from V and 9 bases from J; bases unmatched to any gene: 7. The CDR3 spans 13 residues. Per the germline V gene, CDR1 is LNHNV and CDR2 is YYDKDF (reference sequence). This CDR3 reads CATSQGGPSEQFF. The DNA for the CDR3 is TGTGCCACCAGCCAAGGGGGCCCAAGTGAGCAGTTCTTC.

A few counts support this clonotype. Written as DNA, the CDR3 is TGTGCCAGCAGCCAAGATTTGGCTAGCGGGCCCCGCTCTGGGGCCAACGTCCTGACTTTC. Amino acids: CASSQDLASGPRSGANVLTF. The genes are TRBV3-1 and TRBJ2-6; the match to TRBD2 covers 8 bases. CDR1 and CDR2 from the germline V gene are LGHDT and YNNKEL (reference sequence). The CDR3 loop spans 20 amino acids. Trimming at V came to 0 bases and at J to 0 bases, leaving 10 bases not matched to a gene.

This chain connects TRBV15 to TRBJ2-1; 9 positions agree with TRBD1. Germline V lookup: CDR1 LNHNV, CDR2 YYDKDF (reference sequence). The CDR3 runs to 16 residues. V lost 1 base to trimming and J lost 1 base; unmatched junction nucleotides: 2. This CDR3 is CATSRGDRASYNEQFF. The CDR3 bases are TGTGCCACCAGCAGAGGGGACAGGGCATCCTACAATGAGCAGTTCTTC.

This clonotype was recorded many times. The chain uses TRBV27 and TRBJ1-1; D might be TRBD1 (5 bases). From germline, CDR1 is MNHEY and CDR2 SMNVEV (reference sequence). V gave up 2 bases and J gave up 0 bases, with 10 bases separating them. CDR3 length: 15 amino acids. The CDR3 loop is CASSLTTVMNTEAFF. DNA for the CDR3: TGTGCCAGCAGTTTAACGACAGTTATGAACACTGAAGCTTTCTTT.

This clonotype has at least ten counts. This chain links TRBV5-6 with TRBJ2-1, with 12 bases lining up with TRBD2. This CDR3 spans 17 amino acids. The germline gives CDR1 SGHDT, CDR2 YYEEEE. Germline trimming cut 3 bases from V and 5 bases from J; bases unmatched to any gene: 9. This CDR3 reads CASSSLGLAGPDNEQFF. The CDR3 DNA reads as TGTGCCAGCAGCTCGCTCGGACTAGCGGGACCAGACAATGAGCAGTTCTTC.